This TCR beta chain was captured in a study of spatial heterogeneity in lung cancer. For the study at large: Raw sequencing reads included, on average, more than eight appearances of each unique TCR and UMI combination.

Using its own MiXCR run on the 5' RACE reads, TCRdb lists one record per CDR3 protein. The sample lists 6,000 to 9,000 distinct CDR3 sequences; 5% to 6.5% were seen once. Specified time point: sample taken at primary tumor resection. Sequencing was performed on whole RNA extracted from tumor and nontumor lung tissue, or from frozen PBMC, and the material was left unsorted. This clonotype was observed at least ten times. Between the trimmed V and J ends, which lost 6 bases and 7 bases, there was a span of 16 bases. There are 14 residues in the CDR3. The germline V gene encodes CDR1 MNHEY and CDR2 SVGAGI.

This receptor was obtained from a male donor with early-stage non-small cell lung cancer. The gene calls are TRBV6-5 and TRBJ2-1; TRBD1 or TRBD2 may be the D gene (5 bases each). The material was PBMCs, obtained at surgery. CDR3: CASRRDLGLNEQFF. In DNA, the CDR3 is TGTGCCAGCAGGAGGGACCTCGGGTTGAATGAGCAGTTCTTC.